A single sample gave rise to the 15 T cell receptor beta chains below, sequenced in a study of cytomegalovirus exposure and HLA in healthy donors. Here immunoSEQ multiplex PCR was the method, and the copy in TCRdb shows in-frame clones only, minus some. The sample has around 120,000 clones, approximately 86% seen once. Sequenced: PBMCs. The receptors originated from a man aged 18 to 29 in good health and CMV-seropositive.

V is TRBV19 and J is TRBJ1-5; D is unresolved. Germline CDR1 LNHDA, CDR2 SQIVND (reference sequence). This CDR3 is 13 amino acids long. V was trimmed by 8 bases and J by 6 bases, leaving 14 bases between them. The CDR3 region is CASDYTRAQPQHF. The CDR3 coding sequence is TGTGCCAGTGACTATACGAGAGCTCAGCCCCAGCATTTT.

This chain joins TRBV28 and TRBJ1-3, with TRBD1 matching over 8 bases. The V gene's germline CDR1 is MDHEN and CDR2 SYDVKM. With 6 bases clipped from V and 4 bases from J, the junction kept 11 bases outside the gene matches. The CDR3 consists of 16 residues. The CDR3 DNA follows: TGTGCCAGCAGCCCAACAGGGGGAATGAGAGGAAACACCATATATTTT. Protein product: CASSPTGGMRGNTIYF.

The chain employs TRBV6-6 and TRBJ2-5; 8 nucleotides align to TRBD1. CDR3 size: 16 residues. V lost 4 bases to trimming and J lost 5 bases; unmatched junction nucleotides: 12. Looked up from germline, CDR1 is MNHNY and CDR2 is SVGAGI (reference sequence). Written as DNA, the CDR3 is TGTGCCAGCAGTTCACTGGACAGGGTGGTAGAGGAGACCCAGTACTTC. Encoded protein: CASSSLDRVVEETQYF.

The rearrangement joins TRBV4-2 to TRBJ2-1; D not certain. CDR3 size: 14 residues. The V gene's germline CDR1 is LGHNA and CDR2 YNFKEQ. V shed 0 bases and J shed 2 bases, with 5 bases lying between them. The CDR3 coding sequence is TGTGCCAGCAGCCAAGAAGACACCTACAATGAGCAGTTCTTC. It yields the protein CASSQEDTYNEQFF.

The rearrangement uses TRBV27 and TRBJ2-7, with D possibly TRBD1 on 5 matching bases. CDR3 length equals 12 residues. Germline loops: CDR1 MNHEY, CDR2 SMNVEV (reference sequence). V was cut by 2 bases and J by 8 bases, with 10 bases left in between. In nucleotides, the CDR3 is TGTGCCAGCAGTTTACAGGGTGGGCAGCAGTACTTC. Translated: CASSLQGGQQYF.

V gene TRBV18 combines with J gene TRBJ2-2, with a weak D call TRBD2 (5 bases). Trimming left V 3 bases short and J 4 bases short, with 12 bases between. The CDR3 loop spans 15 amino acids. CDR1 is KGHSH and CDR2 is LQKENI in the germline V gene. The CDR3 DNA sequence: TGTGCCAGCTCACCCGTCGGGGTGAGCACCGGGGAGCTGTTTTTT. Translated, it gives CASSPVGVSTGELFF. Variable domain in full (rest from reference TRBV18 and TRBJ2-2): NAGVMQNPRHLVRRRGQEARLRCSPMKGHSHVYWYRQLPEEGLKFMVYLQKENIIDESGMPKERFSAEFPKEGPSILRIQQVVRGDSAAYFCASSPVGVSTGELFFGEGSRLTVL.

This clone was counted once. The chain carries TRBV10-2 and TRBJ1-4; tentative D call: TRBD1 (6 bases). V was cut by 7 bases and J by 0 bases, with 9 bases left in between. CDR3 length: 14 residues. Germline CDR1 reads WSHSY; CDR2 reads SAAADI. CDR3 bases: TGCGCCAGCACAGACAGGCCAACTAATGAAAAACTGTTTTTT. This encodes CASTDRPTNEKLFF.

The J gene is TRBJ2-5, the V gene TRBV18, with unresolved D. V was pared by 4 bases and J by 3 bases, with 3 bases between. The CDR3 contains 11 residues. Germline assignment: CDR1 KGHSH and CDR2 LQKENI. CDR3 bases: TGTGCCAGCTCACGCGAAGAGACCCAGTACTTC. Amino acids: CASSREETQYF. The whole variable domain, remainder taken from reference TRBV18 and TRBJ2-5, is NAGVMQNPRHLVRRRGQEARLRCSPMKGHSHVYWYRQLPEEGLKFMVYLQKENIIDESGMPKERFSAEFPKEGPSILRIQQVVRGDSAAYFCASSREETQYFGPGTRLLVL.

The CDR3 region has the DNA TGCGCCAGCAGCCCGGGGGGAGGGCACCCGAAACGAGAGACCCAGTACTTC. Translated, it gives CASSPGGGHPKRETQYF. The chain links TRBV5-1 to TRBJ2-5; 7 bases fit TRBD2. Germline V gene data show CDR1 as SGHRS and CDR2 as YFSETQ. The V and J ends lost 4 bases and 4 bases, in that order; junction bases with no gene match: 16. The length of the CDR3 is 17 residues.

V usage is TRBV10-3 and J usage is TRBJ1-1; D unclear. Germline V gene data show CDR1 as ENHRY and CDR2 as SYGVKD. The length of the CDR3 is 13 residues. The V gene lost 3 bases and the J gene lost 0 bases, with 5 bases spanning the gap. The CDR3 spells CAISDSMNTEAFF. CDR3 DNA: TGTGCCATCAGTGACAGTATGAACACTGAAGCTTTCTTT.

J is TRBJ2-1 and V is TRBV2; TRBD1 aligns across 9 bases. With V trimmed by 2 bases and J by 12 bases, 8 bases remained unmatched. The CDR3 is made up of 14 amino acids. Germline V gene data show CDR1 as SNHLY and CDR2 as FYNNEI. The CDR3 reads CASSENRSDRGQFF. For the CDR3, the DNA is TGTGCCAGCAGTGAAAATCGCTCGGACAGGGGGCAGTTCTTC.

V is TRBV4-1 and J is TRBJ2-3; TRBD1 matches at 8 bases. V gave up 0 bases and J gave up 2 bases; unmatched junction bases: 7. Looked up from germline, CDR1 is MGHRA and CDR2 is YSYEKL. The CDR3 covers 17 residues. CDR3 coding DNA: TGCGCCAGCAGCCAAGATTCGAGGACAGGGATCACAGATACGCAGTATTTT. Encoded protein: CASSQDSRTGITDTQYF.

The chain employs TRBV5-6 and TRBJ1-1; a possible D gene is TRBD1 (5 bases). Trimming pared 0 bases from V and 1 base from J, leaving 7 bases between. This CDR3 comprises 14 residues. Germline values: CDR1 SGHDT, CDR2 YYEEEE. As DNA, the CDR3 is TGTGCCAGCAGCTTGGGACAGCCGAACACTGAAGCTTTCTTT. This codes for CASSLGQPNTEAFF.

The chain employs TRBV5-1 and TRBJ2-5; TRBD1 might be the D (7 bases). V was trimmed by 0 bases and J by 5 bases, leaving 14 bases between them. CDR3 size: 15 residues. Germline V gene sequence: CDR1 SGHRS, CDR2 YFSETQ. The CDR3 DNA is TGCGCCAGCAGCTTGGTGCAGGGGGAGGAGGAGACCCAGTACTTC. This gives the protein CASSLVQGEEETQYF.

The chain uses TRBV20-1 and TRBJ2-3; unclear D gene. The CDR3 is made up of 11 amino acids. Germline V gives CDR1 DFQATT, CDR2 SNEGSKA (reference sequence). With 1 base removed from V and 6 bases from J, the gap between germline ends came to 5 bases. In DNA, the CDR3 is TGCAGTGCTAGAGCCGGGGATACGCAGTATTTT. Amino acid sequence: CSARAGDTQYF.